These T cell receptor beta chains were read from a single sample in a study of blood T cell repertoires in COVID-19. Sequencing was performed with immunoSEQ multiplex PCR; in TCRdb, only in-frame clones are kept and a portion is missing. The table includes about 100,000 clones, 70% to 80% detected once. What was sequenced was peripheral blood. The receptors shown here come from a woman in her 70s with acute or convalescent COVID-19. Both conserved end residues are part of each CDR3. The D gene is left open where the match is weak. Clone sizes are given selectively: once, few, many, or a class where the clone is expanded.

TRBJ2-7 TRBV3-1/TRBV3-2 - TRBD2 CASSQEGSGTSAEQYF TGTGCCAGCAGCCAAGAGGGGTCCGGGACTAGCGCAGAGCAGTACTTC
TRBJ1-2 TRBV27 - TRBD1 CASSLLAGTGNRYGYGYTF TGTGCCAGCAGTTTACTCGCCGGGACAGGGAACCGCTATGGCTATGGCTACACCTTC
TRBJ1-1 TRBV6-6 - - CASSSRGFGTEAFF TGTGCCAGCAGTTCCCGGGGGTTCGGAACTGAAGCTTTCTTT
TRBJ1-4 TRBV10-3 once TRBD1 CATAGTENEKLFF TGTGCCACCGCCGGGACAGAAAATGAAAAACTGTTTTTT
TRBJ1-1 TRBV29-1 - TRBD1 CSAVSPGTGNTEAFF TGCAGCGCCGTATCACCCGGGACAGGGAACACTGAAGCTTTCTTT
TRBJ1-4 TRBV6-4 - - CASSGISRQGEKLFF TGTGCCAGCAGCGGGATCTCCCGGCAAGGGGAAAAACTGTTTTTT
TRBJ2-5 TRBV11-2 - - CASSRRGAYEETQYF TGTGCCAGCAGCCGACGGGGGGCGTATGAAGAGACCCAGTACTTC
TRBJ1-6 TRBV5-8 - TRBD1 CASSFRDRDSPLHF TGTGCCAGCAGCTTCCGCGACAGGGATTCACCCCTCCACTTT
TRBJ1-1 TRBV3-1/TRBV3-2 - - CASMGQPLNTEAFF TGTGCCAGCATGGGGCAGCCTCTGAACACTGAAGCTTTCTTT
TRBJ2-3 TRBV6-5 - TRBD1 CASSYEGTGRTDTQYF TGTGCCAGCAGTTACGAAGGGACAGGGCGAACAGATACGCAGTATTTT
TRBJ2-3 TRBV3-1/TRBV3-2 - TRBD2 CASSQQERGLPTDTQYF TGTGCCAGCAGCCAACAGGAGCGGGGTCTTCCCACAGATACGCAGTATTTT
TRBJ1-2 TRBV6-6 - - CASSVPGLGDYGYTF TGTGCCAGCAGTGTTCCGGGCCTCGGGGATTATGGCTACACCTTC
TRBJ2-5 TRBV7-6 - - CASSFGEELGRETQYF TGTGCCAGCAGCTTCGGAGAAGAATTAGGGAGGGAGACCCAGTACTTC
TRBJ1-1 TRBV4-2 - - CASSQVEGEGTEAFF TGTGCCAGCAGCCAAGTGGAGGGCGAGGGCACTGAAGCTTTCTTT
TRBJ1-1 TRBV30 - - CAWSVPYGTEAFF TGTGCCTGGAGTGTCCCCTACGGGACTGAAGCTTTCTTT
TRBJ2-2 TRBV11-2 - TRBD2 CASSSSGVNTGELFF TGTGCCAGCAGCTCTAGCGGGGTTAACACCGGGGAGCTGTTTTTT